This paragraph reports one T cell receptor beta chain. TCRdb keeps only in-frame clones here, not all; method: immunoSEQ multiplex PCR. The repertoire holds 30,000 to 45,000 clones, with 87% as singletons. The sample is drawn from a study of T cells in localized non-small cell lung cancer. Per the germline V gene, CDR1 is SNHLY and CDR2 is FYNNEI. Trimming left V 3 bases short and J 9 bases short, with 12 bases between. The CDR3 is 13 amino acids. The receptor's source is a woman aged 40 to 75 with stage I lung adenocarcinoma. The rearrangement links TRBV2 to TRBJ2-1; unclear D gene. The sequences come from peripheral blood, collected before any cancer treatment. CDR3 sequence reads: CASSEDKGREQFF. The CDR3 bases are TGTGCCAGCAGTGAGGATAAAGGGCGTGAGCAGTTCTTC.